The T cell receptor (beta chain) described here comes from a study of blood T cell repertoires in COVID-19. The overall study: Specimens from acute and convalescent COVID-19 originated in the United States, Italy and Spain. Nucleic acid was either cDNA or gDNA, and it came from T cells, B-cell-depleted T cells, or PBMCs.

The CDR3 has 14 amino acids. The germline CDR1 and CDR2 sequences are SGHTA and FQGNSA. V was pared by 4 bases and J by 5 bases, with 5 bases of the junction left unmatched. In the source study's methods: The assay estimated nucleated cells by amplifying reference gene primers. Only in-frame clones appear in the TCRdb table, and some are missing; sequencing was by immunoSEQ multiplex PCR. The V and J calls and the clone size are those of that table, but D and trimming were determined from the DNA. This table has some 250,000 clones, around 83% appearing once. Material for sequencing was peripheral blood. The receptor was derived from a man aged 35 to 55 with active or convalescent COVID-19. The rearrangement uses TRBV7-2 and TRBJ2-5, with TRBD1 matching 9 bases. CDR3 nucleotide sequence: TGTGCCAGCAGCTCCACAGGGGGCATGGAGACCCAGTACTTC. Protein sequence: CASSSTGGMETQYF. Variable domain in full (rest from reference TRBV7-2 and TRBJ2-5): GAGVSQSPSNKVTEKGKDVELRCDPISGHTALYWYRQSLGQGLEFLIYFQGNSAPDKSGLPSDRFSAERTGGSVSTLTIQRTQQEDSAVYLCASSSTGGMETQYFGPGTRLLVL.